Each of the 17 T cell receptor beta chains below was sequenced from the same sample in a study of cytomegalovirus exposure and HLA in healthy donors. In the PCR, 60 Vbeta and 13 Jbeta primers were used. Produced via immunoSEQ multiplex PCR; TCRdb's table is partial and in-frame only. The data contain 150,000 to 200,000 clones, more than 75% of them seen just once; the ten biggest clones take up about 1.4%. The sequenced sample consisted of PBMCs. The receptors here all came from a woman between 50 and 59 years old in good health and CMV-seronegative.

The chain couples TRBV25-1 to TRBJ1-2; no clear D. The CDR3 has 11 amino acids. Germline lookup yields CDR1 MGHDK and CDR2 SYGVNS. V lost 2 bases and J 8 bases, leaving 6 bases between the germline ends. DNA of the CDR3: TGTGCCAGCAGTGAACCGTCGGGCTACACCTTC. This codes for CASSEPSGYTF.

The CDR3 region has the DNA TGTGCCAGCAGCGTAAAGGGACAGAAGGATCAGCCCCAGCATTTT. This translates into CASSVKGQKDQPQHF. The chain links TRBV9 to TRBJ1-5; 7 bases fit TRBD1. This CDR3 has 15 amino acids. The V segment lost 1 base and the J segment 5 bases; nucleotides outside the gene matches: 6. Germline-derived CDR1 and CDR2 are SGDLS and YYNGEE.

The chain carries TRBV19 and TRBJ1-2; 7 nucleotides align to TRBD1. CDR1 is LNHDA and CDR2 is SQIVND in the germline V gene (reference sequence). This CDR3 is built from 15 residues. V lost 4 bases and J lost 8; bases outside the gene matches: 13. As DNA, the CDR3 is TGTGCCAGTAGTACCTCCGGGACAGACTTGGAGGGCTACACCTTC. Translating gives CASSTSGTDLEGYTF.

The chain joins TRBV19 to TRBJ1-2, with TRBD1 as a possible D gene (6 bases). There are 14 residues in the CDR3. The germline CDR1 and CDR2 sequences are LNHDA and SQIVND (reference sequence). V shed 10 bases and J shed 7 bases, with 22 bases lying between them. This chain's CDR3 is CATNQRGGAGGYTF. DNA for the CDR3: TGTGCCACGAATCAGCGGGGGGGCGCCGGTGGCTACACCTTC.

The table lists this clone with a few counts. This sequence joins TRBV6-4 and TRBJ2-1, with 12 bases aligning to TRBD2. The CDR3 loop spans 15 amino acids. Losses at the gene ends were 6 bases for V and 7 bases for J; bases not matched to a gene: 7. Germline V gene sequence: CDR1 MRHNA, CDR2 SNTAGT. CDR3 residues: CASSPTSGSGNEQFF. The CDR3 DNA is TGTGCCAGCAGCCCGACTAGCGGGAGTGGGAATGAGCAGTTCTTC.

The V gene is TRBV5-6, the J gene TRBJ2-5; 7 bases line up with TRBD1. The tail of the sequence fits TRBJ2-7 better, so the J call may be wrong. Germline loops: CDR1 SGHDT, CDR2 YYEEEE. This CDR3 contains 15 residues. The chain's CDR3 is CASSGGQLVSYEQYF. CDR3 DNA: TGTGCCAGCAGCGGGGGACAGCTTGTCTCCTACGAGCAGTACTTC.

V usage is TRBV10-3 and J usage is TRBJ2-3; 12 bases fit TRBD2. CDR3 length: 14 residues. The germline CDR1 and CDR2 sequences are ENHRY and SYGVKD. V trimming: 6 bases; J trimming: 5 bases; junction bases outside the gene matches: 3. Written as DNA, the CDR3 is TGTGCCATCAGCACTAGCGGGGGGAAAGATACGCAGTATTTT. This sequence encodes CAISTSGGKDTQYF.

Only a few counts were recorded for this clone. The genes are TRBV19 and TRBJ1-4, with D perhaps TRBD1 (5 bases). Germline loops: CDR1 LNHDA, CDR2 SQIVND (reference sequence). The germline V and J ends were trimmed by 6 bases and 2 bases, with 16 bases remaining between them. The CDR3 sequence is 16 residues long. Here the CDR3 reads CASSPTPGGTNEKLFF. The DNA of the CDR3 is TGTGCCAGTAGCCCCACGCCTGGGGGGACTAATGAAAAACTGTTTTTT.

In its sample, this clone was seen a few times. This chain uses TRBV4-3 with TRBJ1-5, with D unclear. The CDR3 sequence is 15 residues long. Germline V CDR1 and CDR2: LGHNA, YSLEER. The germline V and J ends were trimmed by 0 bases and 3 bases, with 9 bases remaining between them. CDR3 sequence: CASSQDLGDNQPQHF. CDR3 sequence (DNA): TGCGCCAGCAGCCAAGATCTGGGAGACAATCAGCCCCAGCATTTT.

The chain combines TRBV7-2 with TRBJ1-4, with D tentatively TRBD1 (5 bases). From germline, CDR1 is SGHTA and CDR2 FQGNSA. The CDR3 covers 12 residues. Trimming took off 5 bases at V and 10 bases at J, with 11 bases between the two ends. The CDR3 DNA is TGTGCCAGCAGCACCTATCAGGGAAAACTGTTTTTT. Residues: CASSTYQGKLFF.

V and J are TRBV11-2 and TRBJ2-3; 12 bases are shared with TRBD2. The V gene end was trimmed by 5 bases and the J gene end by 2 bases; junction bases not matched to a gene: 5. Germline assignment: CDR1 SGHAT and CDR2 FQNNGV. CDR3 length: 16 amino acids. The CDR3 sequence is CASSTRLAGVTDTQYF. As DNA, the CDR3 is TGTGCCAGCAGCACCAGACTAGCGGGAGTCACAGATACGCAGTATTTT.

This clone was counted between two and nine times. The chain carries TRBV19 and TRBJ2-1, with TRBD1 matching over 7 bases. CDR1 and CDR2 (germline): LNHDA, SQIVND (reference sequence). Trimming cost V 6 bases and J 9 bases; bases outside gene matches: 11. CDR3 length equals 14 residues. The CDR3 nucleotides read TGTGCCAGTAGAGCACTAGGGGGCCGAGGTGAGCAGTTCTTC. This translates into CASRALGGRGEQFF.

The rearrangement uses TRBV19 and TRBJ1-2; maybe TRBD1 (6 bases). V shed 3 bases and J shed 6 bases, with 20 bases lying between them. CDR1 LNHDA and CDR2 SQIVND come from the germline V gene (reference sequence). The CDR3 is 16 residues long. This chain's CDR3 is CASSISGAAKGDGYTF. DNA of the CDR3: TGTGCCAGTAGTATTTCAGGGGCCGCCAAAGGGGATGGCTACACCTTC.

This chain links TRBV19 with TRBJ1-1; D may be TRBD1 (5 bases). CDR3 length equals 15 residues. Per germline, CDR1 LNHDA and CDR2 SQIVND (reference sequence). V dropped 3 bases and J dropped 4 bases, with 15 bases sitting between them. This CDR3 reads CASSIRAARGTEAFF. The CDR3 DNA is TGTGCCAGTAGTATTAGGGCGGCAAGGGGCACTGAAGCTTTCTTT.

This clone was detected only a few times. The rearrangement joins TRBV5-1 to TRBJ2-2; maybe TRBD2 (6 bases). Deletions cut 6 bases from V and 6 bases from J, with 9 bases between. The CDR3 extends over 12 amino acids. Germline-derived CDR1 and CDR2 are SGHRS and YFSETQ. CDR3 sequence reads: CASTGSSGELFF. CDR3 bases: TGCGCCAGCACCGGGAGTTCCGGGGAGCTGTTTTTT.

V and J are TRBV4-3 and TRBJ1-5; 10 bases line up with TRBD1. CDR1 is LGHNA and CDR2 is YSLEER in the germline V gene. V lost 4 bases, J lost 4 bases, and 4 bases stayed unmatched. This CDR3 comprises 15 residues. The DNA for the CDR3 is TGCGCCAGCAGCCGGGAGGACAGGGGGAATCAGCCCCAGCATTTT. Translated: CASSREDRGNQPQHF.

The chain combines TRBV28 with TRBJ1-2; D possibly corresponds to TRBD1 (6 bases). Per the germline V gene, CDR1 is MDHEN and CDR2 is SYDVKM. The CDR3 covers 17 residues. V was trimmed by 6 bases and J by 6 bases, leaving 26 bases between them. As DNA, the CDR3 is TGTGCCAGCAGACCTCCACTTAGTTTCACGGGGGGCGATGGCTACACCTTC. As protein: CASRPPLSFTGGDGYTF.